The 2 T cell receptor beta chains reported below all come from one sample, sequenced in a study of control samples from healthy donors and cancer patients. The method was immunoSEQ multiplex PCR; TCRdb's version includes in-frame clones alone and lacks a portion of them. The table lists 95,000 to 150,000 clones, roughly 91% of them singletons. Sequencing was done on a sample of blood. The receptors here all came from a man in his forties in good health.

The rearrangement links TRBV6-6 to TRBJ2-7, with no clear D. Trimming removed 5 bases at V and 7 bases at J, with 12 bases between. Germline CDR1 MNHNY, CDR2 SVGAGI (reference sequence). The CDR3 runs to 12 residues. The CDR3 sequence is CASSNPPWEQYF. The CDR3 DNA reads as TGTGCCAGCAGTAACCCCCCGTGGGAGCAGTACTTC.

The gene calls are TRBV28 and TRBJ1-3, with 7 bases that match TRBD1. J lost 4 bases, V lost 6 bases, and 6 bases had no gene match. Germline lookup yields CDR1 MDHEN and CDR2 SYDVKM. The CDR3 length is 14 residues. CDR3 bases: TGTGCCAGCAGCTCAGGGGGTTACGGAAACACCATATATTTT. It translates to CASSSGGYGNTIYF.